What follows are 17 T cell receptor beta chains derived from one specimen sequenced in a study of monozygotic twins with inflammatory bowel disease. TCRdb re-called the 5' RACE reads and shows each CDR3 protein once, DNA omitted. This table holds tens of thousands of distinct CDR3 sequences. Sequencing was carried out using blood. The receptors come from a human donor with ulcerative colitis or Crohn's disease, or a healthy co-twin of an affected twin (not recorded which).

The chain links TRBV5-1 to TRBJ1-5; TCRdb proposes TRBD1, but this gene call is untestable without DNA. Germline-derived CDR1 and CDR2 are SGHRS and YFSETQ. The CDR3 loop spans 14 amino acids. CDR3 loop: CASSLTGDGQPQHF.

The chain is built from TRBV3-1 and TRBJ2-7; TCRdb proposes TRBD1, but this gene call is untestable without DNA. This CDR3 region has 14 residues. Germline V gives CDR1 LGHDT, CDR2 YNNKEL (reference sequence). CDR3 sequence: CASSRTGETYEQYF.

This rearrangement joins TRBV4-1 to TRBJ1-4. This CDR3 spans 16 amino acids. Germline V gene lookup returns CDR1 MGHRA and CDR2 YSYEKL. CDR3 residues: CASSQVRLPLSEKLFF.

The chain's CDR3 is CASSFFLAGQETQYF. The chain uses TRBV7-9 and TRBJ2-5; there is no DNA to check the TCRdb D call of TRBD2. CDR3 length: 15 residues. Looked up from germline, CDR1 is SEHNR and CDR2 is FQNEAQ (reference sequence).

J is TRBJ1-2 and V is TRBV12-3 or TRBV12-4; without DNA, the TCRdb call of TRBD1 cannot be checked. The CDR3 covers 13 residues. CDR3 in amino acids: CASSWTPGNGYTF.

The gene calls are TRBV21-1 and TRBJ1-2; the D call of TRBD1 rests on TCRdb alone, since no DNA is present to check it. TRBV21-1 represents a pseudogene. The CDR3 is 15 amino acids. The CDR3 region is CASSAPGQHNYGYTF.

The rearrangement links TRBV5-1 to TRBJ1-1. Germline lookup yields CDR1 SGHRS and CDR2 YFSETQ. The CDR3 extends over 13 amino acids. The CDR3 reads CASSLRTNTEAFF.

The chain recombines TRBV7-9 with TRBJ2-1; TCRdb's D gene call, TRBD1, goes unchecked for lack of DNA. Per germline, CDR1 SEHNR and CDR2 FQNEAQ (reference sequence). The CDR3 runs 14 residues. The CDR3 region is CASSIGTAYNEQFF.

V usage is TRBV20-1 and J usage is TRBJ2-2; TCRdb proposes TRBD2, but this gene call is untestable without DNA. This CDR3 is built from 14 residues. The germline V gene encodes CDR1 DFQATT and CDR2 SNEGSKA (reference sequence). The chain's CDR3 is CSAPSEGYTGELFF.

The V gene is TRBV7-9, the J gene TRBJ1-1. The CDR3 is 14 residues long. Germline lookup yields CDR1 SEHNR and CDR2 FQNEAQ (reference sequence). The CDR3 is CASSSRGGITEAFF.

The chain has TRBV20-1 and TRBJ2-1; TCRdb returns TRBD2, unconfirmable since there is no DNA. The CDR3 covers 14 residues. Per the germline V gene, CDR1 is DFQATT and CDR2 is SNEGSKA (reference sequence). CDR3 region: CSALAGVSYNEQFF.

This chain connects TRBV20-1 to TRBJ2-1. In germline, CDR1 is DFQATT, CDR2 SNEGSKA (reference sequence). The CDR3 totals 13 residues. CDR3 amino acids: CSASDDVYNEQFF.

This chain connects TRBV25-1 to TRBJ1-2. The germline gives CDR1 MGHDK, CDR2 SYGVNS. The CDR3 totals 13 residues. The CDR3 protein is CASSDGFNYGYTF.

The chain carries TRBV7-2 and TRBJ2-7; TCRdb returns TRBD2, unconfirmable since there is no DNA. CDR1 and CDR2 from the germline V gene are SGHTA and FQGNSA. There are 15 residues in the CDR3. The CDR3 reads CASSPQAGSSYEQYF.

This rearrangement joins TRBV12-3 or TRBV12-4 to TRBJ2-2. The CDR3 runs 14 residues. This CDR3 reads CASSEAQPTGELFF.

This sequence joins TRBV5-1 and TRBJ2-3; the D gene TCRdb calls, TRBD2, cannot be checked with no DNA. CDR3 length: 15 residues. Germline lookup yields CDR1 SGHRS and CDR2 YFSETQ. CDR3 sequence: CASSLLAGKPDTQYF.

The chain couples TRBV10-3 to TRBJ2-6; TCRdb lists TRBD1, though no DNA is available to test this call. This CDR3 spans 19 amino acids. CDR1 ENHRY and CDR2 SYGVKD come from the germline V gene. CDR3 region: CAISESTGAAVSGANVLTF.